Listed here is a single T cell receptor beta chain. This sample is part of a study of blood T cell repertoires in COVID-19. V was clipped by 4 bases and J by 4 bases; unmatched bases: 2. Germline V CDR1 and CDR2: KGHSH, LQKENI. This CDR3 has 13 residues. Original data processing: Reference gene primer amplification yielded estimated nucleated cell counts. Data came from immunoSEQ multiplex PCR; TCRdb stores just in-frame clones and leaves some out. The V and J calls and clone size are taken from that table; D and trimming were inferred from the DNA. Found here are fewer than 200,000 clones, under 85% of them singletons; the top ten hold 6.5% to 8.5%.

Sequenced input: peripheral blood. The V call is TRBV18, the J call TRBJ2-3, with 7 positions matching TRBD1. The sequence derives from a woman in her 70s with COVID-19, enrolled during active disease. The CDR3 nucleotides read TGTGCCAGCTCACAGGGGGCGGCAGATACGCAGTATTTT. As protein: CASSQGAADTQYF.